These 8 T cell receptor beta chains originate from one sample sequenced in a study of blood T cells in healthy people across ages. Sample-barcoded 5' priming and a J-beta primer mix drove a second PCR of roughly 6 to 12 cycles. Each CDR3 protein gets one entry after TCRdb re-called the 5' RACE reads with MiXCR. The table has 1.4 million to 1.5 million distinct CDR3 sequences, around two fifths seen once. Specimen: blood. Every receptor here comes from a woman younger than 35 in good health.

J is TRBJ2-7 and V is TRBV20-1; 7 positions agree with TRBD2. J lost 2 bases, V lost 6 bases, and 10 bases had no gene match. The CDR3 is 14 amino acids. The germline V gene has CDR1 DFQATT and CDR2 SNEGSKA (reference sequence). CDR3 sequence reads: CSAGLASGPYEQYF. The CDR3 nucleotides are TGCAGTGCCGGGCTGGCTAGCGGCCCCTACGAGCAGTACTTC.

This clonotype was seen only a few times. This sequence joins TRBV7-6 and TRBJ2-1, with 9 bases aligning to TRBD1. The CDR3 extends over 14 amino acids. The trim removed 5 bases at V and 8 bases at J, leaving 7 bases unmatched. In germline, CDR1 is SGHVS, CDR2 FNYEAQ. The CDR3 region has the DNA TGTGCCAGCAGCGTGGTGGGACAGGGCGATGAGCAGTTCTTC. Its translation is CASSVVGQGDEQFF.

This clonotype has a handful of counts. The chain has TRBV20-1 and TRBJ2-5; 9 bases fit TRBD2. V shed 5 bases, J shed 3 bases, and the junction held 13 bases outside the gene matches. From germline, CDR1 is DFQATT and CDR2 SNEGSKA (reference sequence). This CDR3 is 16 amino acids long. The CDR3 region is CSAHSGGLTLEETQYF. The CDR3 coding sequence is TGCAGTGCTCATAGCGGGGGCCTTACCTTAGAAGAGACCCAGTACTTC.

This clonotype has more than one count but fewer than ten. The V call is TRBV5-6, the J call TRBJ2-1; 7 bases are shared with TRBD2. Germline values: CDR1 SGHDT, CDR2 YYEEEE. The V gene end was trimmed by 3 bases and the J gene end by 15 bases; junction bases not matched to a gene: 9. The CDR3 is made up of 12 amino acids. The CDR3 DNA sequence: TGTGCCAGCAGCTCGACCGCTAGCGGAGGGTTCTTC. This gives the protein CASSSTASGGFF.

V usage is TRBV7-8 and J usage is TRBJ2-4, with 10 bases aligning to TRBD2. The end of the DNA is better explained by TRBJ2-7, so the J call may be wrong. The CDR3 spans 16 residues. Germline V CDR1 and CDR2: SGHVS, FQNEAQ. CDR3 protein: CASSLVTSGRSYEQYF. The DNA of the CDR3 is TGTGCCAGCAGCTTAGTGACTAGCGGGCGCTCCTACGAGCAGTACTTC.

The V gene is TRBV12-3 or TRBV12-4, the J gene TRBJ2-7; 9 nucleotides agree with TRBD2. V gave up 7 bases and J gave up 4 bases; unmatched junction bases: 5. This CDR3 region has 13 residues. CDR3 amino acids: CASIFSGGYEQYF. The DNA of the CDR3 is TGTGCCAGCATCTTTAGCGGGGGATACGAGCAGTACTTC.

The sample holds a few counts of this clonotype. The V gene is TRBV10-3, the J gene TRBJ2-1, with 11 bases fitting TRBD2. The V and J ends lost 0 bases and 7 bases, in that order; junction bases with no gene match: 2. CDR1 is ENHRY and CDR2 is SYGVKD in the germline V gene. This CDR3 contains 15 residues. Written as DNA, the CDR3 is TGTGCCATCAGTGAGTCTAGCGGGGGGGAGAATGAGCAGTTCTTC. As protein: CAISESSGGENEQFF.

There are a few counts of this clonotype. CDR3 coding DNA: TGTGCCAGCAGCCAAAATCTTAAGGACCTCCACTTT. Its translation is CASSQNLKDLHF. The chain uses TRBV3-1 and TRBJ1-6; no firm D call. V gave up 2 bases and J gave up 15 bases, with 11 bases separating them. The germline V gene encodes CDR1 LGHDT and CDR2 YNNKEL (reference sequence). The CDR3 is made up of 12 amino acids.